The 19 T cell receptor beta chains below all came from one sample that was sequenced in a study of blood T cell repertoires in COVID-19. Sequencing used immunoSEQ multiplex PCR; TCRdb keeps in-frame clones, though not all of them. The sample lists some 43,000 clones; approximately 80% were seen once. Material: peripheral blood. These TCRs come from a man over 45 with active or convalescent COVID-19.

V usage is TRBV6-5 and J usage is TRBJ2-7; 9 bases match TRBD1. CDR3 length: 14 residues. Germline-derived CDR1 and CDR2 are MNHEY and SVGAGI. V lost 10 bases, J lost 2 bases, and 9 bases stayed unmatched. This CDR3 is CAIQNRGLAYEQYF. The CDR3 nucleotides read TGTGCCATACAAAACAGGGGGCTAGCCTACGAGCAGTACTTC.

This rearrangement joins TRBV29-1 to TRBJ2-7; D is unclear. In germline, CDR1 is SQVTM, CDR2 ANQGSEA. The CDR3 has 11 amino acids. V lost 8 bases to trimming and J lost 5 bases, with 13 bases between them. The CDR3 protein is CSTTLLDEQYF. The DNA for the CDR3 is TGCAGCACCACTCTGCTGGACGAGCAGTACTTC.

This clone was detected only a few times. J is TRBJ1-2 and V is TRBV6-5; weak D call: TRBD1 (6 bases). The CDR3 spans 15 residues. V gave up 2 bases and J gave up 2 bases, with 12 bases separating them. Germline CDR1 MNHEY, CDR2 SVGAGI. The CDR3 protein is CASSYTGNANYGYTF. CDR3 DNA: TGTGCCAGCAGTTACACAGGGAATGCAAACTATGGCTACACCTTC.

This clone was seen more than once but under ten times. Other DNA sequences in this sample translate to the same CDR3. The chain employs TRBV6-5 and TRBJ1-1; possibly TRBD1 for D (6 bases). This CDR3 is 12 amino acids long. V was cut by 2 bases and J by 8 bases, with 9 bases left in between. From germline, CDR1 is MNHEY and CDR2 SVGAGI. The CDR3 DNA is TGTGCCAGCAGTTACGGGGGCAGGGAAGCTTTCTTT. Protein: CASSYGGREAFF.

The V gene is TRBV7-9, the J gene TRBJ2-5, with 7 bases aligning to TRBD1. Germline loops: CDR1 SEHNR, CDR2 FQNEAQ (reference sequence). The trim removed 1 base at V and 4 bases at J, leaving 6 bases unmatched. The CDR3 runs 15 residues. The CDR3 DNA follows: TGTGCCAGCAGCTTAGGAGGGGGCCTCGGAGAGACCCAGTACTTC. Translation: CASSLGGGLGETQYF.

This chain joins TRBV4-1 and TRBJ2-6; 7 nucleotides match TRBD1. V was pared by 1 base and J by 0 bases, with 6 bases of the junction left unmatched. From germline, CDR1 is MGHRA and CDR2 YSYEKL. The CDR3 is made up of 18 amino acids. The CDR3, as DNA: TGCGCCAGCAGCCAAGGAGGACAGGTTAGCTCTGGGGCCAACGTCCTGACTTTC. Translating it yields CASSQGGQVSSGANVLTF.

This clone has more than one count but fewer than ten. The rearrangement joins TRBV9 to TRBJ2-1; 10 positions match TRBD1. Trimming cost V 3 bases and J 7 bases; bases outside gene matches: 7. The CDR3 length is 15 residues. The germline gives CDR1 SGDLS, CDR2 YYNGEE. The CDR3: CASSAAGQGPNEQFF. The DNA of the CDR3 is TGTGCCAGCAGCGCAGCGGGACAGGGGCCAAATGAGCAGTTCTTC.

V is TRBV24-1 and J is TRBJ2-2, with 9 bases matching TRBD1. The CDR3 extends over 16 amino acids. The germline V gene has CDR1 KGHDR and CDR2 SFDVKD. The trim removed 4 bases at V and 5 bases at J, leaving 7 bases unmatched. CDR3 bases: TGTGCCACCAGTGACCCGACAGGGGGGAGGACCGGGGAGCTGTTTTTT. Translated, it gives CATSDPTGGRTGELFF.

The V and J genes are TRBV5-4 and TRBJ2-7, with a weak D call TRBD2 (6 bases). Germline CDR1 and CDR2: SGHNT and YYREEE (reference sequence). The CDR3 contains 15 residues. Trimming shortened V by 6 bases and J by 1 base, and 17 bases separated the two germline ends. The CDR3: CASTSPLGGSYEQYF. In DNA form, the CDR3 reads TGTGCCAGCACCTCACCCTTGGGGGGTTCCTACGAGCAGTACTTC.

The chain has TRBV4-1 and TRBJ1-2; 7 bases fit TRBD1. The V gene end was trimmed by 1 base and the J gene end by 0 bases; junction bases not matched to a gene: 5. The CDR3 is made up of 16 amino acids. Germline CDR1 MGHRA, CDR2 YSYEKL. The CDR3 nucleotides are TGCGCCAGCAGCCAAGCTGGGACAGAAGCTAACTATGGCTACACCTTC. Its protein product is CASSQAGTEANYGYTF.

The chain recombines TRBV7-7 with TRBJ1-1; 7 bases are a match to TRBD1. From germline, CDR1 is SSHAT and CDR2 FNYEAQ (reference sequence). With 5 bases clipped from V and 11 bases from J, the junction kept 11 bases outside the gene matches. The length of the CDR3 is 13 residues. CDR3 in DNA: TGTGCCAGCAGCCCTGCGCCAGGGGGTAGGGCTTTCTTT. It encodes CASSPAPGGRAFF. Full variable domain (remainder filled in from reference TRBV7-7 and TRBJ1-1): GAGVSQSPRYKVTKRGQDVTLRCDPISSHATLYWYQQALGQGPEFLTYFNYEAQPDKSGLPSDRFSAERPEGSISTLTIQRTEQRDSAMYRCASSPAPGGRAFFGQGTRLTVV.

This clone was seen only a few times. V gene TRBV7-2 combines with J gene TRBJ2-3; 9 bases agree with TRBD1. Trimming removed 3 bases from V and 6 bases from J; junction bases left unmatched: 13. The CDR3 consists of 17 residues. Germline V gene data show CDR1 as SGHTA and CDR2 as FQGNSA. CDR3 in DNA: TGTGCCAGCAGCTTGACTATTACCGGGACAGGGCCGGATACGCAGTATTTT. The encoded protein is CASSLTITGTGPDTQYF.

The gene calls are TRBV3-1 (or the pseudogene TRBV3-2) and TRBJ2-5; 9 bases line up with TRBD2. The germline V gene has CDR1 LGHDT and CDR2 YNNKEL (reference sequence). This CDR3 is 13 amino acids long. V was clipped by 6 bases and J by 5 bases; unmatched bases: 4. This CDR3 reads CASRERGVETQYF. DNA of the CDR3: TGTGCCAGCAGAGAGCGGGGGGTGGAGACCCAGTACTTC.

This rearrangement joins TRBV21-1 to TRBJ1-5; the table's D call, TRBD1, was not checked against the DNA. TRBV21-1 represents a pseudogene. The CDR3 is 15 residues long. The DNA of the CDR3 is TGTGCCAGCAGCAAAGCGGGACAGGCGGATCAGCCCCAGCATTTT. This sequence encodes CASSKAGQADQPQHF.

CDR3 region: CASAGTGSTDTQYF. CDR3 nucleotides: TGTGCCAGTGCCGGGACAGGGAGCACAGATACGCAGTATTTT. The chain carries TRBV19 and TRBJ2-3; TRBD1 aligns across 9 bases. Germline V gives CDR1 LNHDA, CDR2 SQIVND (reference sequence). The CDR3 contains 14 residues. The V segment lost 8 bases and the J segment 0 bases; nucleotides outside the gene matches: 3.

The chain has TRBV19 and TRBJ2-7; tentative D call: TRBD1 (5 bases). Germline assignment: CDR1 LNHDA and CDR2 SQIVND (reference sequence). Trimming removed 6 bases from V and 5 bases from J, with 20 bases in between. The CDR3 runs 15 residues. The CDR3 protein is CASRGLSSGFNEQYF. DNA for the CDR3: TGTGCCAGTAGAGGGTTATCGTCAGGGTTTAACGAGCAGTACTTC.

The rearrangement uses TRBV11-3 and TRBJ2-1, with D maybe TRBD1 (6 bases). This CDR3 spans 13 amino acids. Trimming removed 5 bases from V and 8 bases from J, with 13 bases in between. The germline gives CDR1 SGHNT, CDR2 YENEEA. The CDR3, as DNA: TGTGCCAGCAGCGCCAACAGGGACCATGAGCAGTTCTTC. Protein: CASSANRDHEQFF. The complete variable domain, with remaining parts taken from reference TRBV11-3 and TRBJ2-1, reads EAGVVQSPRYKIIEKKQPVAFWCNPISGHNTLYWYLQNLGQGPELLIRYENEEAVDDSQLPKDRFSAERLKGVDSTLKIQPAELGDSAVYLCASSANRDHEQFFGPGTRLTVL.

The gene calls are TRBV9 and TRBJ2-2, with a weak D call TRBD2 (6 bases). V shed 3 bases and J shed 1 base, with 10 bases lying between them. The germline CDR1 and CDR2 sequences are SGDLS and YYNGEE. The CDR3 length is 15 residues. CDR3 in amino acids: CASSEDYMNTGELFF. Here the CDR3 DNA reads TGTGCCAGCAGCGAGGACTATATGAACACCGGGGAGCTGTTTTTT.

The CDR3 is CASSLTGFVEQYF. The CDR3 nucleotides read TGTGCCAGCAGCCTGACAGGGTTTGTCGAGCAGTACTTC. The chain recombines TRBV5-5 with TRBJ2-7; 7 nucleotides match TRBD1. This CDR3 is 13 amino acids long. The ends lost 4 bases at V and 6 bases at J; junction bases unmatched: 7. Germline assignment: CDR1 SGHKS and CDR2 YYEKEE (reference sequence).